These T cell receptor beta chains were read from a single sample in a study of Ad26.COV2.S vaccination and SARS-CoV-2 variants. Data came from immunoSEQ multiplex PCR; TCRdb stores just in-frame clones and leaves some out. The sample yields 300,000 to 400,000 clones, less than 90% seen once. The sequencing used peripheral blood, collected in a trial of Ad26.COV2.S vaccine versus placebo. Receptor source: a person between 18 and 65 years old who received the Ad26.COV2.S COVID-19 vaccine or a placebo. Each CDR3 is given without its conserved first and last residue. Each record gives: V gene, J gene, clone size, CDR3 length, CDR3 protein. Clone size appears in some rows only: once, few, many, or a class for an expanded clone.

v_call: TRBV6-5; j_call: TRBJ2-3; clone_size: .; cdr3_length: 12; cdr3_aa: ASMLSTLADTQY
v_call: TRBV6-5; j_call: TRBJ2-7; clone_size: .; cdr3_length: 11; cdr3_aa: ASSRGWGTEQY
v_call: TRBV20-1; j_call: TRBJ1-2; clone_size: .; cdr3_length: 10; cdr3_aa: SASQQGDGYT
v_call: TRBV3-1/TRBV3-2; j_call: TRBJ2-5; clone_size: .; cdr3_length: 13; cdr3_aa: ASRERGALRETQY
v_call: TRBV2; j_call: TRBJ2-5; clone_size: .; cdr3_length: 14; cdr3_aa: ASSEDRDRGRETQY
v_call: TRBV6-5; j_call: TRBJ1-1; clone_size: few; cdr3_length: 9; cdr3_aa: ASRYDAEAF
v_call: TRBV10-3; j_call: TRBJ1-2; clone_size: .; cdr3_length: 11; cdr3_aa: AISDRTNYGYT
v_call: TRBV5-4; j_call: TRBJ2-7; clone_size: .; cdr3_length: 13; cdr3_aa: ASTPGGDVSYEQY
v_call: TRBV5-1; j_call: TRBJ2-7; clone_size: .; cdr3_length: 12; cdr3_aa: ASRPVTNSYEQY
v_call: TRBV6-2/TRBV6-3; j_call: TRBJ2-7; clone_size: once; cdr3_length: 14; cdr3_aa: ASSYVITSGAYEQY
v_call: TRBV7-9; j_call: TRBJ1-1; clone_size: few; cdr3_length: 12; cdr3_aa: ASSSQQGNTEAF
v_call: TRBV19; j_call: TRBJ2-2; clone_size: .; cdr3_length: 12; cdr3_aa: ASSYGLNTGELF
v_call: TRBV10-3; j_call: TRBJ1-5; clone_size: .; cdr3_length: 12; cdr3_aa: AISRGHSNQPQH
v_call: TRBV7-9; j_call: TRBJ1-1; clone_size: .; cdr3_length: 12; cdr3_aa: ASSLARQDTLAF
v_call: TRBV7-9; j_call: TRBJ1-4; clone_size: once; cdr3_length: 13; cdr3_aa: ASSPRTGFSEKLF
v_call: TRBV7-3; j_call: TRBJ2-2; clone_size: few; cdr3_length: 11; cdr3_aa: ASSLQHTGELF
v_call: TRBV25-1; j_call: TRBJ2-7; clone_size: .; cdr3_length: 12; cdr3_aa: ASSEIVRDYEQY
v_call: TRBV12-5; j_call: TRBJ2-7; clone_size: .; cdr3_length: 10; cdr3_aa: ASGLALYEQY
v_call: TRBV4-1; j_call: TRBJ1-1; clone_size: .; cdr3_length: 13; cdr3_aa: ASSPTGTPNTEAF
v_call: TRBV11-2; j_call: TRBJ2-3; clone_size: .; cdr3_length: 14; cdr3_aa: ASSLLTSGSSDTQY
v_call: TRBV27; j_call: TRBJ1-4; clone_size: once; cdr3_length: 13; cdr3_aa: ASSLSFRVGEKLF
v_call: TRBV7-2; j_call: TRBJ2-7; clone_size: .; cdr3_length: 13; cdr3_aa: ASRASGGPTYEQY
v_call: TRBV6-2/TRBV6-3; j_call: TRBJ2-7; clone_size: .; cdr3_length: 13; cdr3_aa: ASSYSMVTAGEQY
v_call: TRBV6-2/TRBV6-3; j_call: TRBJ1-2; clone_size: once; cdr3_length: 15; cdr3_aa: ASSTPTGQNANYGYT
v_call: TRBV2; j_call: TRBJ1-5; clone_size: .; cdr3_length: 11; cdr3_aa: ASNGYEDQPQH
v_call: TRBV7-2; j_call: TRBJ2-1; clone_size: .; cdr3_length: 11; cdr3_aa: ASSLGGVNEQF
v_call: TRBV25-1; j_call: TRBJ2-1; clone_size: .; cdr3_length: 14; cdr3_aa: ASSEFAGGPSVEQF
v_call: TRBV5-5; j_call: TRBJ2-7; clone_size: .; cdr3_length: 13; cdr3_aa: ASSFGGDPTYEQY
v_call: TRBV12-3/TRBV12-4; j_call: TRBJ1-5; clone_size: .; cdr3_length: 11; cdr3_aa: ASQWGSNQPQH
v_call: TRBV12-5; j_call: TRBJ2-1; clone_size: .; cdr3_length: 12; cdr3_aa: ASVLGAPYNEQF
v_call: TRBV7-3; j_call: TRBJ2-1; clone_size: .; cdr3_length: 11; cdr3_aa: ALRDRDYNEQF
v_call: TRBV12-3/TRBV12-4; j_call: TRBJ1-1; clone_size: .; cdr3_length: 11; cdr3_aa: ASSRGGETEAF
v_call: TRBV2; j_call: TRBJ2-4; clone_size: .; cdr3_length: 16; cdr3_aa: ASRGLAGAGKGGNIQY
v_call: TRBV19; j_call: TRBJ2-4; clone_size: .; cdr3_length: 11; cdr3_aa: ASSIGLINIQY
v_call: TRBV18; j_call: TRBJ2-2; clone_size: .; cdr3_length: 13; cdr3_aa: ASFGLAGVTGELF
v_call: TRBV2; j_call: TRBJ2-2; clone_size: .; cdr3_length: 11; cdr3_aa: ASRRGSGGELF
v_call: TRBV9; j_call: TRBJ2-5; clone_size: once; cdr3_length: 11; cdr3_aa: ASSSGPKETQY
v_call: TRBV4-1; j_call: TRBJ1-4; clone_size: .; cdr3_length: 15; cdr3_aa: ASSQYRLSGTNEKLF
v_call: TRBV29-1; j_call: TRBJ2-1; clone_size: .; cdr3_length: 11; cdr3_aa: SARARSYNEQF
v_call: TRBV10-1; j_call: TRBJ1-5; clone_size: .; cdr3_length: 10; cdr3_aa: ASSGPDQPQH
v_call: TRBV3-1/TRBV3-2; j_call: TRBJ2-7; clone_size: .; cdr3_length: 14; cdr3_aa: ASSQELLAVSYEQY
v_call: TRBV12-5; j_call: TRBJ2-7; clone_size: .; cdr3_length: 10; cdr3_aa: ASGRFPNEQY
v_call: TRBV7-9; j_call: TRBJ1-1; clone_size: .; cdr3_length: 12; cdr3_aa: ASSSRLANTEAF
v_call: TRBV25-1; j_call: TRBJ1-4; clone_size: .; cdr3_length: 14; cdr3_aa: ASSGSPTGWGEKLF
v_call: TRBV19; j_call: TRBJ2-3; clone_size: .; cdr3_length: 16; cdr3_aa: ASSREPSGSTSTDTQY
v_call: TRBV30; j_call: TRBJ1-5; clone_size: .; cdr3_length: 12; cdr3_aa: AWSVLGRGQPQH
v_call: TRBV28; j_call: TRBJ1-4; clone_size: .; cdr3_length: 11; cdr3_aa: ASRSPHDEKLF
v_call: TRBV3-1/TRBV3-2; j_call: TRBJ2-2; clone_size: .; cdr3_length: 15; cdr3_aa: ASTGLAGGQNTGELF
v_call: TRBV6-2/TRBV6-3; j_call: TRBJ1-6; clone_size: .; cdr3_length: 15; cdr3_aa: ASSLGSFGTVNSPLH
v_call: TRBV3-1/TRBV3-2; j_call: TRBJ1-2; clone_size: .; cdr3_length: 11; cdr3_aa: ASSPDRVGGYT
v_call: TRBV2; j_call: TRBJ1-6; clone_size: .; cdr3_length: 14; cdr3_aa: ASGAGGSSYNSPLH
v_call: TRBV25-1; j_call: TRBJ1-1; clone_size: .; cdr3_length: 9; cdr3_aa: ASTQGTEAF
v_call: TRBV5-1; j_call: TRBJ1-5; clone_size: .; cdr3_length: 12; cdr3_aa: ASSLEWGNQPQH
v_call: TRBV9; j_call: TRBJ1-1; clone_size: .; cdr3_length: 12; cdr3_aa: ASSSYSQNTEAF
v_call: TRBV19; j_call: TRBJ2-1; clone_size: .; cdr3_length: 12; cdr3_aa: ASNGAGGNNEQF
v_call: TRBV6-1; j_call: TRBJ1-3; clone_size: .; cdr3_length: 13; cdr3_aa: ASSEQSFSGNTIY